Below are 10 T cell receptor beta chains sequenced from a single sample in a study of blood T cell repertoires in COVID-19. The method was immunoSEQ multiplex PCR; TCRdb's version includes in-frame clones alone and lacks a portion of them. The sample contains hundreds of thousands of clones, 80% to 90% of which appear only once. Sample: peripheral blood. The origin of the receptors is a young man with active or convalescent COVID-19.

In DNA, the CDR3 is TGTGCCAGTAGTATCTCGAAGAAACTAATCACTGAAGCTTTCTTT. It is translated as CASSISKKLITEAFF. This rearrangement joins TRBV19 to TRBJ1-1; no reliable D call. Germline V CDR1 and CDR2: LNHDA, SQIVND (reference sequence). Trimming shortened V by 3 bases and J by 4 bases, and 15 bases separated the two germline ends. The length of the CDR3 is 15 residues.

This chain links TRBV7-6 with TRBJ2-7; D is possibly TRBD2 (7 bases). The CDR3 length is 15 residues. Germline CDR1 SGHVS, CDR2 FNYEAQ. V gave up 7 bases and J gave up 4 bases, with 20 bases separating them. CDR3 loop: CASTGRGGLGYEQYF. The CDR3 DNA is TGTGCCAGCACCGGTCGCGGGGGCCTTGGTTACGAGCAGTACTTC.

The chain is built from TRBV15 and TRBJ2-2; D unclear. Germline loops: CDR1 LNHNV, CDR2 YYDKDF (reference sequence). CDR3 length: 14 amino acids. Trimming stripped 0 bases from V and 5 bases from J, with 7 bases between. CDR3 protein: CATSRDGDTGELFF. CDR3 nucleotide sequence: TGTGCCACCAGCAGAGACGGAGATACCGGGGAGCTGTTTTTT.

This clone has more than one count but fewer than ten. This sequence joins TRBV18 and TRBJ2-1, with TRBD1 identical over 8 bases. Unmatched junction bases numbered 7, after V lost 0 bases and J lost 6 bases. Germline CDR1 and CDR2: KGHSH and LQKENI. CDR3 length equals 16 residues. CDR3 amino acids: CASSPPSGGYGNEQFF. CDR3 coding DNA: TGTGCCAGCTCACCACCGTCAGGGGGCTACGGCAATGAGCAGTTCTTC.

The chain carries TRBV2 and TRBJ2-1, with D maybe TRBD2 (5 bases). The CDR3 loop spans 15 amino acids. Germline V gene lookup returns CDR1 SNHLY and CDR2 FYNNEI. V gave up 6 bases and J gave up 3 bases, with 15 bases separating them. CDR3 amino acids: CASRLPTGNYNEQFF. CDR3 nucleotides: TGTGCCAGCAGATTACCCACGGGGAACTACAATGAGCAGTTCTTC.

The table lists this clone with a few counts. V usage is TRBV5-6 and J usage is TRBJ2-3; 13 positions agree with TRBD2. The CDR3 sequence is 17 residues long. Germline assignment: CDR1 SGHDT and CDR2 YYEEEE. V was pared by 2 bases and J by 2 bases, with 5 bases of the junction left unmatched. CDR3 loop: CASSLGLAGAHTDTQYF. The CDR3 nucleotides are TGTGCCAGCAGCTTAGGACTAGCGGGGGCTCACACAGATACGCAGTATTTT.

The V call is TRBV12-5, the J call TRBJ1-1; 12 nucleotides agree with TRBD1. Germline CDR1 LGHNT, CDR2 FRNRAP. There are 17 residues in the CDR3. Trimming cost V 5 bases and J 0 bases; bases outside gene matches: 7. In DNA form, the CDR3 reads TGTGCTAGTGGTAACTCCGGGACAGGGGGCCTGAACACTGAAGCTTTCTTT. This translates into CASGNSGTGGLNTEAFF.

The chain carries TRBV7-3 and TRBJ2-5, with D perhaps matching TRBD1 (6 bases). From germline, CDR1 is SGHTA and CDR2 FQGTGA. Trimming pared 4 bases from V and 2 bases from J, leaving 8 bases between. This CDR3 spans 13 amino acids. The CDR3 nucleotides read TGTGCCAGCAGCTCGGACAGACAAGAGACCCAGTACTTC. It translates to CASSSDRQETQYF.

This clone was observed a single time. Written as DNA, the CDR3 is TGTGCCAGCAGCTTAGAGATAGGGGGCGCCGAGCAGTACTTC. Its protein is CASSLEIGGAEQYF. The chain uses TRBV11-2 and TRBJ2-7; 7 nucleotides line up with TRBD1. V lost 0 bases and J lost 6; bases outside the gene matches: 5. This CDR3 has 14 residues. The germline gives CDR1 SGHAT, CDR2 FQNNGV.

V gene TRBV5-4 combines with J gene TRBJ2-3; D might be TRBD1 (5 bases). This CDR3 is 15 amino acids long. Germline V gene lookup returns CDR1 SGHNT and CDR2 YYREEE (reference sequence). V lost 1 base and J lost 2, with 11 bases in between. Here the CDR3 reads CASSLSTGTTDTQYF. The CDR3 DNA is TGTGCCAGCAGCTTGTCAACAGGAACCACAGATACGCAGTATTTT.